This record concerns one T cell receptor (beta chain) sequence. The source of the sample is a study of blood T cell repertoires in COVID-19. Across the whole study: Whether acute or convalescent, the COVID-19 samples came from the United States, Italy and Spain. From T cells, B-cell-depleted T cells, or PBMCs came the material, which was cDNA or gDNA.

Germline-derived CDR1 and CDR2 are SGHRS and YFSETQ. There are 14 residues in the CDR3. The ends lost 6 bases at V and 1 base at J; junction bases unmatched: 1. Some clones are missing from TCRdb's copy, which holds only in-frame ones; the method was immunoSEQ multiplex PCR. This sample carries some 87,000 clones, over 70% of them seen once, and the ten largest clones take roughly 8.4%. The J gene is TRBJ2-6, the V gene TRBV5-1; 7 bases line up with TRBD1. This TCR was recovered from a man aged 50 to 59 who had recovered from COVID-19. The sequenced sample consisted of peripheral blood. In nucleotides, the CDR3 is TGCGCCAGCAAGACAGGGTCTGGGGCCAACGTCCTGACTTTC. Translation: CASKTGSGANVLTF.